This entry lists 9 T cell receptor beta chains sequenced from one sample in a study of control samples from healthy donors and cancer patients. Assay: immunoSEQ multiplex PCR; the TCRdb copy retains only in-frame clones and omits some. The sample lists about 160,000 clones, 70% to 90% occurring once. Sequenced sample: blood. The source of these receptors is a man younger than 40 in good health.

This rearrangement joins TRBV28 to TRBJ1-2, with D possibly matching TRBD1 (6 bases). With 7 bases removed from V and 7 bases from J, the gap between germline ends came to 25 bases. CDR3 length: 16 amino acids. Germline CDR1 reads MDHEN; CDR2 reads SYDVKM. The chain's CDR3 is CASTLGRDTLYGGYTF. The DNA of the CDR3 is TGTGCCAGCACCCTTGGCCGGGACACCCTTTACGGTGGCTACACCTTC.

The chain couples TRBV14 to TRBJ2-7; 9 nucleotides align to TRBD1. The CDR3 consists of 16 residues. V lost 2 bases to trimming and J lost 3 bases; unmatched junction nucleotides: 8. The germline V gene has CDR1 SGHDN and CDR2 FVKESK. As DNA, the CDR3 is TGTGCCAGCAGCCAAACATCGGGACAGGGATACTACGAGCAGTACTTC. Translation: CASSQTSGQGYYEQYF.

About this clone itself: A much bigger clone sits one base away, suggesting this may be a read error. The same CDR3 arises from other DNA sequences in this sample as well. V usage is TRBV4-2 and J usage is TRBJ2-7; D not resolved. The CDR3 length is 12 residues. Deletions cut 1 base from V and 0 bases from J, with 1 base between. Germline-derived CDR1 and CDR2 are LGHNA and YNFKEQ. CDR3 protein: CASSQGSYEQYF. CDR3 DNA: TGTGCCAGCAGCCAAGGCTCCTACGAGCAGTACTTC.

This clone was seen a single time. This chain links TRBV7-9 with TRBJ2-2; D possibly corresponds to TRBD1 (5 bases). The CDR3 is 16 amino acids. V shed 4 bases and J shed 3 bases, with 15 bases lying between them. Germline V gene data show CDR1 as SEHNR and CDR2 as FQNEAQ (reference sequence). The CDR3 protein is CASSSLDSWDTGELFF. CDR3 coding DNA: TGTGCCAGCAGCTCGCTCGACAGTTGGGACACCGGGGAGCTGTTTTTT.

The V call is TRBV7-3, the J call TRBJ2-1; weak D call: TRBD1 (5 bases). Germline-derived CDR1 and CDR2 are SGHTA and FQGTGA. The CDR3 consists of 13 residues. Trimming left V 4 bases short and J 4 bases short, with 8 bases between. The CDR3 sequence is CASSSSGYNEQFF. The CDR3 DNA is TGTGCCAGCAGCTCGTCAGGGTACAATGAGCAGTTCTTC.

The chain carries TRBV28 and TRBJ1-5; no reliable D call. V was clipped by 7 bases and J by 5 bases, with 9 bases between them. CDR1 is MDHEN and CDR2 is SYDVKM in the germline V gene. The CDR3 totals 12 residues. CDR3 coding DNA: TGTGCCAGCACTCTACCTGATCAGCCCCAGCATTTT. Amino acid sequence: CASTLPDQPQHF.

This sequence joins TRBV27 and TRBJ2-3; TRBD2 might be the D (6 bases). CDR1 MNHEY and CDR2 SMNVEV come from the germline V gene (reference sequence). V was cut by 6 bases and J by 1 base, with 14 bases left in between. The length of the CDR3 is 15 residues. CDR3 sequence reads: CASSSWGVGTDTQYF. The CDR3 DNA reads as TGTGCCAGCAGCAGTTGGGGGGTGGGCACAGATACGCAGTATTTT.

This clone turned up a few times. The chain recombines TRBV28 with TRBJ2-2, with 8 bases fitting TRBD2. In germline, CDR1 is MDHEN, CDR2 SYDVKM. V dropped 2 bases and J dropped 6; count of bases not matched to a gene: 2. The CDR3 contains 14 residues. CDR3 protein: CASSLAGGAGELFF. Here the CDR3 DNA reads TGTGCCAGCAGTTTAGCGGGAGGTGCCGGGGAGCTGTTTTTT. Full variable domain (outside the CDR3, taken from reference TRBV28 and TRBJ2-2): DVKVTQSSRYLVKRTGEKVFLECVQDMDHENMFWYRQDPGLGLRLIYFSYDVKMKEKGDIPEGYSVSREKKERFSLILESASTNQTSMYLCASSLAGGAGELFFGEGSRLTVL.

This chain uses TRBV28 with TRBJ1-5, with unresolved D. Germline assignment: CDR1 MDHEN and CDR2 SYDVKM. This CDR3 is 13 amino acids long. V was cut by 8 bases and J by 4 bases, with 12 bases left in between. CDR3 in amino acids: CASHTVTNQPQHF. CDR3 sequence (DNA): TGTGCCAGCCATACAGTTACGAATCAGCCCCAGCATTTT.